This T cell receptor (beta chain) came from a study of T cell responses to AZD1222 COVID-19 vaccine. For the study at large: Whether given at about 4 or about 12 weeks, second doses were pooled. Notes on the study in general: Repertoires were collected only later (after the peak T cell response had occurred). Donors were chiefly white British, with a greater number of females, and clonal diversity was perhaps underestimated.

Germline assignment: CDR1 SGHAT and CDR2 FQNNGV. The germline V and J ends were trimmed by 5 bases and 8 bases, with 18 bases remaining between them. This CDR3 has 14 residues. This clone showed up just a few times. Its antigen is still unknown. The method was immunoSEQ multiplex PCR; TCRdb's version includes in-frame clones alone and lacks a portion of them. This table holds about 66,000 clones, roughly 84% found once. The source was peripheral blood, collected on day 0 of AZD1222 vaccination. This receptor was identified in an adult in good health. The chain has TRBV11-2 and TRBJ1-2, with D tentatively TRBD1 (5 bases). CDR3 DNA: TGTGCCAGCAGCCCCATCCGGGGGGTAATGGGCTACACCTTC. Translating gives CASSPIRGVMGYTF.